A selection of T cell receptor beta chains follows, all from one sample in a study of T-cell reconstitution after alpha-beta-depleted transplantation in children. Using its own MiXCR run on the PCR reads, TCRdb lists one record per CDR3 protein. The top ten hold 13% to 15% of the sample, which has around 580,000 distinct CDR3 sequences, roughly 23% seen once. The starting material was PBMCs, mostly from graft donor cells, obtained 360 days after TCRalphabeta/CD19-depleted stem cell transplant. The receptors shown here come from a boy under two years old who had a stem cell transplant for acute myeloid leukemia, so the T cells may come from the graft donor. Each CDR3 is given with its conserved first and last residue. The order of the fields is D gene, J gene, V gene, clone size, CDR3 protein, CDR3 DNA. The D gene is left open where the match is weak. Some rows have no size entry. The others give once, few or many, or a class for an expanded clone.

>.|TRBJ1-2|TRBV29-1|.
CSVGDSPNYGYTF
TGCAGCGTGGGAGACAGCCCCAACTATGGCTACACCTTC
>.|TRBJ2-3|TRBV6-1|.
CASSDLGSRSTDTQYF
TGTGCCAGCAGTGATCTGGGAAGTCGGAGCACAGATACGCAGTATTTT
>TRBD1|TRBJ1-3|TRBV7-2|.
CASRPGGSGNTIYF
TGTGCCAGCAGACCAGGGGGGTCGGGAAACACCATATATTTT
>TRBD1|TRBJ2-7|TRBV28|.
CASSTGALNEGEYF
TGTGCCAGCAGTACAGGGGCCCTAAACGAGGGGGAGTACTTC
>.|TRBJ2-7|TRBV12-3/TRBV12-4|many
CASSPDRSSYEQYF
TGTGCCAGCAGTCCCGACCGCTCCTCCTACGAGCAGTACTTC
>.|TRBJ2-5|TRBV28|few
CASSLAVRYRQETQYF
TGTGCCAGCAGTTTAGCCGTTCGTTACAGACAAGAGACCCAGTACTTC
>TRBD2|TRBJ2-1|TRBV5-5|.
CASSTIAGEYNEQFF
TGTGCCAGCAGCACCATAGCGGGGGAATACAATGAGCAGTTCTTC
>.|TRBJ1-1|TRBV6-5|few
CASSSIQTRLMNTEAFF
TGTGCCAGCAGTTCCATACAAACAAGACTGATGAACACTGAAGCTTTCTTT
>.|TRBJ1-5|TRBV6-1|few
CASSEGTLSNQPQHF
TGTGCCAGCAGTGAGGGGACACTCAGCAATCAGCCCCAGCATTTT
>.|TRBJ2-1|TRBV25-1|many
CASSQGRYYNEQFF
TGTGCCAGTAGTCAGGGCCGTTATTACAATGAGCAGTTCTTC
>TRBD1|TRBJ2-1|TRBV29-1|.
CSARNRTGTGLNEQFF
TGCAGCGCCCGCAATCGCACCGGGACAGGGTTAAATGAGCAGTTCTTC
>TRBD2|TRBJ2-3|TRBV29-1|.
CSVWKGLGLAGYIGTDTQYF
TGCAGCGTGTGGAAGGGGCTGGGACTAGCGGGGTATATCGGCACAGATACGCAGTATTTT
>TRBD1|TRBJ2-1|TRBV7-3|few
CASRPAPGTGDNEQFF
TGTGCCAGCAGGCCCGCACCCGGGACAGGGGACAATGAGCAGTTCTTC
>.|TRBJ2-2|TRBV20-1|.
CSARGPVGGDTGELFF
TGCAGTGCTAGGGGGCCGGTTGGAGGGGACACCGGGGAGCTGTTTTTT
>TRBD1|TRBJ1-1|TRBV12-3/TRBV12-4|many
CARTGQSVPKAFF
TGTGCCAGAACGGGACAGTCGGTCCCCAAAGCTTTCTTT
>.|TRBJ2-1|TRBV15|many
CATSYKRGGSNEQFF
TGTGCCACCAGCTACAAACGGGGTGGTAGTAATGAGCAGTTCTTC